This T cell receptor beta chain was documented in a study of long-term antiretroviral therapy in people with HIV. Trimming at V came to 4 bases and at J to 5 bases, leaving 4 bases not matched to a gene. Germline CDR1 and CDR2: MNHNY and SVGAGI (reference sequence). The CDR3 extends over 14 amino acids. Version v3.0 of the immunoSEQ assay ran at survey level. Repertoires were generated with immunoSEQ multiplex PCR, while TCRdb's copy carries only in-frame clones and drops some. The table includes some 35,000 clones, around 94% detected once. This clone was recorded once. As yet, its antigen is unknown. Study-wide points: The range of CDR3 lengths in HIV repertoires proved narrower than that found in controls. Blood, drawn from the mid-2000s to the late 2010s, may reflect older ART regimens.

The source material was unsorted PBMCs, sampled 4.1 years after starting antiretroviral therapy. This chain links TRBV6-6 with TRBJ1-1; 10 bases line up with TRBD1. The sequence came from a woman between 45 and 60 years old with HIV. This chain's CDR3 is CASSFGQGETEAFF. DNA of the CDR3: TGTGCCAGCAGTTTCGGACAGGGGGAGACTGAAGCTTTCTTT.